This T cell receptor (beta chain) emerged from a study of shared clonotypes between healthy human individuals. Between the trimmed V and J ends, which lost 3 bases and 9 bases, there was a span of 10 bases. The CDR3 length is 12 residues. Per germline, CDR1 SGDLS and CDR2 YYNGEE. The authors ran the assay at deep level. TCRdb's table, derived via immunoSEQ multiplex PCR, lists solely in-frame clones and lacks some. This table has about 2 million clones, roughly 95% appearing once. This clone occurred once. The rearrangement uses TRBV9 and TRBJ2-1; D is unclear. The origin of this receptor is a man between 18 and 35 years old in good health. The sequenced material came from naive CD4+ T cells sorted from blood. The subset denotes: CD45RA+ positively selected. CDR3 nucleotides: TGTGCCAGCAGCGGACAAGCTTCTGAGCAGTTCTTC. It is translated as CASSGQASEQFF.